Described below is a single T cell receptor (beta chain) sequence and its context. Primers included in the PCR were 60 Vbeta and 13 Jbeta primers. The repertoire was sequenced with immunoSEQ multiplex PCR; TCRdb's copy has only in-frame clones and lacks some. The repertoire includes some 100,000 clones, about 74% of them detected once, and approximately 4.3% sits in the top ten. The data originate from a study of cytomegalovirus exposure and HLA in healthy donors. This CDR3 region has 15 residues. V lost 3 bases and J lost 4, with 12 bases in between. Germline V gene sequence: CDR1 MNHNS, CDR2 SASEGT.

The V call is TRBV6-1, the J call TRBJ1-4; the D gene is possibly TRBD1 (5 bases). The origin of this receptor is a woman under 30 in good health and CMV-seropositive. Sequenced: PBMCs. CDR3 in amino acids: CASSDTGGGNEKLFF. In DNA, the CDR3 is TGTGCCAGCAGTGATACCGGGGGGGGTAATGAAAAACTGTTTTTT.